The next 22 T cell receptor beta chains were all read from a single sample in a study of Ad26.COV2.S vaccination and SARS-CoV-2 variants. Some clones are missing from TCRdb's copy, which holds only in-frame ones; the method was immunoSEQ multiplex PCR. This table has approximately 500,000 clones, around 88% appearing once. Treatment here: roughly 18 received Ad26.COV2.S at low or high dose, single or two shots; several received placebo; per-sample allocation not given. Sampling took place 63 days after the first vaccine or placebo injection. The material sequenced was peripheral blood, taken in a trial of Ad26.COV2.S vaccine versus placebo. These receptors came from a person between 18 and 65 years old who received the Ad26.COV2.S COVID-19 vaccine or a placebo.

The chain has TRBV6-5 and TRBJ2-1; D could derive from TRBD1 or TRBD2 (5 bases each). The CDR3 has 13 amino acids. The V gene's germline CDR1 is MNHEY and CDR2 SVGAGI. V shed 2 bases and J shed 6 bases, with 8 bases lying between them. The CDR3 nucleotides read TGTGCCAGCAGTTACCTGAGGGGCAATGAGCAGTTCTTC. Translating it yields CASSYLRGNEQFF.

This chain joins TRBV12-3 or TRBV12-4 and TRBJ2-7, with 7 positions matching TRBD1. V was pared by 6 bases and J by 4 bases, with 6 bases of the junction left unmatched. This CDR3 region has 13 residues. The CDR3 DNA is TGTGCCAGCAGCCGACAGGGACCGTACGAGCAGTACTTC. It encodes CASSRQGPYEQYF.

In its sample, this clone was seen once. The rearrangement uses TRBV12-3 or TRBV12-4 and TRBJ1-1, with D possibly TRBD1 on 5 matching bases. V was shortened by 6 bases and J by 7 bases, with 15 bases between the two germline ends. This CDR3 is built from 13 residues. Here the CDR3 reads CASRNDRALEAFF. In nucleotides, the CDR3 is TGTGCCAGCAGAAATGACAGAGCGCTTGAAGCTTTCTTT.

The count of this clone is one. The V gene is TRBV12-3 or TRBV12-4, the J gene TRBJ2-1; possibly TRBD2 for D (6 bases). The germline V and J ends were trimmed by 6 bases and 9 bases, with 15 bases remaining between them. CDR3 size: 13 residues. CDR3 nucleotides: TGTGCCAGCAGACTTCGGGAGTCAAGTGAGCAGTTCTTC. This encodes CASRLRESSEQFF.

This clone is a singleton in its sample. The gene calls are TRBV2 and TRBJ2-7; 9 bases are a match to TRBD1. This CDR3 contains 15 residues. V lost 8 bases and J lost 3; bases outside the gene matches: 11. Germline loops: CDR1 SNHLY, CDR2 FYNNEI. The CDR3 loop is CASLRAGTGRYEQYF. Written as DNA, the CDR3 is TGTGCCAGCCTTAGGGCCGGGACAGGGCGCTACGAGCAGTACTTC.

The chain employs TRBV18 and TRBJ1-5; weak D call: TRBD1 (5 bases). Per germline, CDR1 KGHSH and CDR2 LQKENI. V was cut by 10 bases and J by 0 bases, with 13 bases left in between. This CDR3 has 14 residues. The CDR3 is CATTGGDSNQPQHF. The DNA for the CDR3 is TGTGCCACCACTGGGGGAGATAGCAATCAGCCCCAGCATTTT.

CDR3 region: CASSFGTSGTTDTQYF. The CDR3 region has the DNA TGTGCCAGCAGCTTCGGGACTAGCGGAACCACAGATACGCAGTATTTT. The rearrangement links TRBV7-9 to TRBJ2-3; 11 nucleotides match TRBD2. The trim removed 3 bases at V and 2 bases at J, leaving 4 bases unmatched. CDR1 and CDR2 (germline): SEHNR, FQNEAQ (reference sequence). CDR3 length: 16 amino acids.

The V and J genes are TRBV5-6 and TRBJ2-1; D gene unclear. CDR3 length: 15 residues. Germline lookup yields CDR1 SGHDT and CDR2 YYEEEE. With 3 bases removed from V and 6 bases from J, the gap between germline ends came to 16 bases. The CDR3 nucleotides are TGTGCCAGCAGCTCGCGACCTCGGGCTACCAATGAGCAGTTCTTC. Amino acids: CASSSRPRATNEQFF.

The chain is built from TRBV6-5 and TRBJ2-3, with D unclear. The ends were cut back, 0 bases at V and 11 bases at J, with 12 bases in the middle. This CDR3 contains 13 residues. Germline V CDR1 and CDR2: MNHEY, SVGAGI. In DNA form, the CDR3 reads TGTGCCAGCAGTTACTCGAAAGGCGGCAGGCAGTATTTT. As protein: CASSYSKGGRQYF.

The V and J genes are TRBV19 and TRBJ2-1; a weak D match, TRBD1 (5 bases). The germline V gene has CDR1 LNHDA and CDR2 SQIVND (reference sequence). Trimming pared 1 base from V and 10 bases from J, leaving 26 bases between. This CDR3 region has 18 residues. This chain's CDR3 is CASSIGTILGGPKGEQFF. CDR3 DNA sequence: TGTGCCAGTAGTATAGGCACGATCTTGGGTGGGCCGAAGGGGGAGCAGTTCTTC. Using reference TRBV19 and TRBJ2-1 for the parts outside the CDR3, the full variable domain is DGGITQSPKYLFRKEGQNVTLSCEQNLNHDAMYWYRQDPGQGLRLIYYSQIVNDFQKGDIAEGYSVSREKKESFPLTVTSAQKNPTAFYLCASSIGTILGGPKGEQFFGPGTRLTVL.

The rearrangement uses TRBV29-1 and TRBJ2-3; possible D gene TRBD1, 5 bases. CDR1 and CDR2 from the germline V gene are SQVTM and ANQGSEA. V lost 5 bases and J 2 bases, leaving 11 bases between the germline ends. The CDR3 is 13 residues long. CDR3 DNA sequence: TGCAGCGTTATCCCCAGGGCCACAGATACGCAGTATTTT. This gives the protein CSVIPRATDTQYF.

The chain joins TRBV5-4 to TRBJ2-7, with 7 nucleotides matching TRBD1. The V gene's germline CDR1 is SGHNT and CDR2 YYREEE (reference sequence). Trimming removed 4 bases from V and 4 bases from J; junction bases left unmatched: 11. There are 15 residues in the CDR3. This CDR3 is CASSPGGGQPYEQYF. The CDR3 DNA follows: TGTGCCAGCAGCCCAGGTGGGGGACAGCCTTACGAGCAGTACTTC.

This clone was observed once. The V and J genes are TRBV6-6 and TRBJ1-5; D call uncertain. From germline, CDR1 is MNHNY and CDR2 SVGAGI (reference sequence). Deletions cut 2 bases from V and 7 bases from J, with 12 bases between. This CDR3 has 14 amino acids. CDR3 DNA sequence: TGTGCCAGCAGTTACGGCGGGGAGTACCAGCCCCAGCATTTT. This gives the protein CASSYGGEYQPQHF.

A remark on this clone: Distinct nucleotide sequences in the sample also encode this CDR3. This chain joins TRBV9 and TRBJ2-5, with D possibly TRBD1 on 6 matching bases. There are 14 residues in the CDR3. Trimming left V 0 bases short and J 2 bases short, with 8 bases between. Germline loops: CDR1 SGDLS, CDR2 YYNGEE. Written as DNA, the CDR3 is TGTGCCAGCAGCGTAGGGGGGCCACAAGAGACCCAGTACTTC. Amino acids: CASSVGGPQETQYF.

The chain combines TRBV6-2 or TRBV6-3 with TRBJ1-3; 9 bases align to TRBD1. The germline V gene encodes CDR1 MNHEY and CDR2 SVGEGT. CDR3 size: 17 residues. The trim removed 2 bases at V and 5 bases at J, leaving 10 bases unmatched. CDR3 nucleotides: TGTGCCAGCAGTTACCCGAACATCGGGACAGGGCGAAACACCATATATTTT. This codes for CASSYPNIGTGRNTIYF.

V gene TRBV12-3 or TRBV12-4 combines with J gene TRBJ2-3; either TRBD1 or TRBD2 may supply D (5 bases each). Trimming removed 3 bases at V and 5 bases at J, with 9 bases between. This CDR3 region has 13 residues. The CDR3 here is CASSFRDGDTQYF. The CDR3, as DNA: TGTGCCAGCAGTTTCCGGGACGGAGATACGCAGTATTTT.

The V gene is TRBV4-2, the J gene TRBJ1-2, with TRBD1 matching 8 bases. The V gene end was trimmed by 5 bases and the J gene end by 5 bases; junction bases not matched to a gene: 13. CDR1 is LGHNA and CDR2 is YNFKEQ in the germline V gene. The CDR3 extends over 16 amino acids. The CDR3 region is CASSEFRQGTVYGYTF. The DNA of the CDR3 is TGTGCCAGCAGCGAATTCCGACAGGGGACAGTGTATGGCTACACCTTC.

CDR3 sequence: CASSAGTGLGAGTQYF. CDR3 sequence (DNA): TGTGCCAGCAGCGCCGGGACAGGGCTGGGGGCCGGGACCCAGTACTTC. This chain connects TRBV11-2 to TRBJ2-5; TRBD1 matches 9 bases. The CDR3 is 16 residues long. Germline V gene sequence: CDR1 SGHAT, CDR2 FQNNGV. Germline trimming cut 5 bases from V and 7 bases from J; bases unmatched to any gene: 14.

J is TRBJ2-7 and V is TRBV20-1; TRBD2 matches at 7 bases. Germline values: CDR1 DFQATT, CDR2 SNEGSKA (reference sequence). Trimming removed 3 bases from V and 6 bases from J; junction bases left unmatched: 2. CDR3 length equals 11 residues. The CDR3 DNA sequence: TGCAGTGCTAGGACTAGCCTCGAGCAGTACTTC. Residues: CSARTSLEQYF.

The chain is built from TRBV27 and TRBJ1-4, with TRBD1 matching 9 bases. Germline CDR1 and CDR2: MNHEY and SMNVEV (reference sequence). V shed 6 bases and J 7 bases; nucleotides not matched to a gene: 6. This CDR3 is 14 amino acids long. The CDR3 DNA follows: TGTGCCAGCAGGTCCGGGACAGGGAGTGAAAAACTGTTTTTT. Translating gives CASRSGTGSEKLFF.

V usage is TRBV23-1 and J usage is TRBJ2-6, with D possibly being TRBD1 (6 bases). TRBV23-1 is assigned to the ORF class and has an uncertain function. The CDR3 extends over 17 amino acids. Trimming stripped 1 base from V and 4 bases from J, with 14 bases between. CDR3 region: CASSQFGTLTGANVLTF. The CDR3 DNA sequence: TGCGCCAGCAGTCAATTTGGGACACTGACCGGGGCCAACGTCCTGACTTTC.

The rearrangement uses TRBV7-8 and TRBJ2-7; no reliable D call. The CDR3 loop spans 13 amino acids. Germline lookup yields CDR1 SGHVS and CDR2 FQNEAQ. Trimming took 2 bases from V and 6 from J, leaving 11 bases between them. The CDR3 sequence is CASSLLKPAEQYF. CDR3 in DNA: TGTGCCAGCAGCTTATTAAAGCCCGCCGAGCAGTACTTC.